This TCR beta chain emerged from a study of control samples from healthy donors and cancer patients. Germline CDR1 reads SGHRS; CDR2 reads YFSETQ. This CDR3 spans 14 amino acids. Trimming removed 0 bases from V and 5 bases from J, with 11 bases in between. Sequencing was performed with immunoSEQ multiplex PCR; in TCRdb, only in-frame clones are kept and a portion is missing. The data hold approximately 150,000 clones, with around nine tenths observed a single time. This clonotype was sampled from a man younger than 35 in good health. The sequencing input was blood. The chain has TRBV5-1 and TRBJ2-5, with D possibly matching TRBD2 (5 bases). CDR3 DNA: TGCGCCAGCAGCTTGGGGACTGGAAAGGAGACCCAGTACTTC. It encodes CASSLGTGKETQYF.